The 32 T cell receptor beta chains listed next were all sequenced from one sample in a study of T cells in Graves' hyperthyroidism and ophthalmopathy. Using RNA transcripts as the source, TCR beta CDR3 regions were amplified. HTBI primers drove first-round RT-PCR of the TCR CDR3. Each CDR3 protein gets one entry after TCRdb re-called the multiplex PCR reads with MiXCR. The sample carries under 550,000 distinct CDR3 sequences, about 13% recorded once. Sequencing was performed on blood. These receptors were taken from a woman aged 18-30 years with Graves' hyperthyroidism.

Ten or more counts support this clonotype. The V gene is TRBV7-2, the J gene TRBJ1-2; D gene unclear. V was shortened by 0 bases and J by 1 base, with 9 bases between the two germline ends. Germline assignment: CDR1 SGHTA and CDR2 FQGNSA. There are 15 residues in the CDR3. The CDR3 region is CASSLAGSLNYGYTF. In DNA, the CDR3 is TGTGCCAGCAGCTTAGCGGGCAGCCTTAACTATGGCTACACCTTC.

V usage is TRBV18 and J usage is TRBJ2-1; 8 bases are shared with TRBD2. Trimming cost V 5 bases and J 8 bases; bases outside gene matches: 11. Germline CDR1 and CDR2: KGHSH and LQKENI. This CDR3 spans 15 amino acids. CDR3 loop: CASSSERENQDEQFF. CDR3 bases: TGTGCCAGCTCATCCGAGCGGGAGAATCAGGATGAGCAGTTCTTC.

This clonotype was observed at least ten times. The rearrangement uses TRBV20-1 and TRBJ2-1; possible D gene TRBD1, 6 bases. Germline CDR1 is DFQATT and CDR2 is SNEGSKA (reference sequence). Trimming removed 6 bases at V and 3 bases at J, with 18 bases between. The CDR3 spans 15 residues. The CDR3 spells CSAPYGAGDYNEQFF. For the CDR3, the DNA is TGCAGTGCCCCTTATGGGGCAGGGGACTACAATGAGCAGTTCTTC.

Ten or more counts support this clonotype. The V gene is TRBV27, the J gene TRBJ1-5; TRBD1 might be the D (6 bases). Deletions cut 7 bases from V and 4 bases from J, with 11 bases between. Germline values: CDR1 MNHEY, CDR2 SMNVEV (reference sequence). The CDR3 length is 13 residues. DNA of the CDR3: TGTGCCAGCACACAGGGATGGAATCAGCCCCAGCATTTT. Its translation: CASTQGWNQPQHF.

A remark on this clonotype: A clone one base away is much larger, so this may be a read error. This chain uses TRBV18 with TRBJ2-7, with D possibly TRBD2 on 6 matching bases. This CDR3 has 13 residues. V lost 4 bases to trimming and J lost 7 bases, with 14 bases between them. CDR1 is KGHSH, CDR2 LQKENI, per germline. For the CDR3, the DNA is TGTGCCAGCTCACGAGATCAGGAGGGTGAGCAGTACTTC. Translating gives CASSRDQEGEQYF.

This clonotype was recorded a few times. V gene TRBV3-1 combines with J gene TRBJ2-3, with 7 positions matching TRBD2. In germline, CDR1 is LGHDT, CDR2 YNNKEL (reference sequence). CDR3 size: 16 residues. V dropped 4 bases and J dropped 3; count of bases not matched to a gene: 10. The CDR3 protein is CASSLAMTSYTDTQYF. CDR3 nucleotide sequence: TGTGCCAGCAGCCTAGCTATGACTAGCTATACAGATACGCAGTATTTT.

As regards this clonotype: This sequence may be a read error, since a much larger clone differs from it by one base. No conserved phenylalanine or tryptophan ends this CDR3, so it is likely a read error. The chain combines TRBV9 with TRBJ1-2, with TRBD1 as a possible D gene (6 bases). The CDR3 is 15 amino acids. Germline V lookup: CDR1 SGDLS, CDR2 YYNGEE. Trimming pared 4 bases from V and 4 bases from J, leaving 17 bases between. The CDR3 DNA reads TGTGCCAGCAGCCCTCACCAGGGGCAGGGCTATGGCTACACCCTC. Its translation: CASSPHQGQGYGYTL.

Many counts were recorded for this clonotype. The genes are TRBV20-1 and TRBJ2-3; D gene unclear. CDR3 size: 15 residues. In germline, CDR1 is DFQATT, CDR2 SNEGSKA (reference sequence). V dropped 0 bases and J dropped 0 bases, with 10 bases sitting between them. The CDR3 DNA reads TGCAGTGCTAGAGATCTAGGCAGAAGCACAGATACGCAGTATTTT. The encoded protein is CSARDLGRSTDTQYF.

The chain has TRBV20-1 and TRBJ2-5; 11 bases match TRBD2. The ends lost 5 bases at V and 4 bases at J; junction bases unmatched: 18. Germline V CDR1 and CDR2: DFQATT, SNEGSKA (reference sequence). This CDR3 has 18 residues. The CDR3 nucleotides are TGCAGTGCTCTATCTCTACCGGGACTAGCGGTGGAGGGAGAGACCCAGTACTTC. Translating gives CSALSLPGLAVEGETQYF.

This clonotype was counted between two and nine times. An end of the junction differs from the germline gene, which may be a read error. The V gene is TRBV12-3 or TRBV12-4, the J gene TRBJ2-7; D uncertain. CDR3 length: 12 amino acids. The CDR3 loop is CASSPSSYERYF. CDR3 in DNA: TGTGCCAGCAGTCCATCCTCTTACGAGCGGTACTTC.

The table lists this clonotype with many counts. The chain combines TRBV28 with TRBJ1-1, with D possibly TRBD1 on 5 matching bases. Germline values: CDR1 MDHEN, CDR2 SYDVKM. The V end lost 2 bases, the J end lost 11 bases, and 15 bases lay between the germline ends. This CDR3 contains 13 residues. This CDR3 reads CASSLGAGNGAFF. DNA for the CDR3: TGTGCCAGCAGTTTAGGGGCGGGAAATGGGGCTTTCTTT.

This clonotype was counted many times. The rearrangement joins TRBV5-5 to TRBJ1-2; D is uncertain. Germline CDR1 and CDR2: SGHKS and YYEKEE (reference sequence). V lost 0 bases to trimming and J lost 3 bases, with 12 bases between them. The CDR3 is made up of 15 amino acids. The CDR3 DNA follows: TGTGCCAGCAGCTTGGGGTTCGGACGGGACTATGGCTACACCTTC. It encodes CASSLGFGRDYGYTF.

This clonotype came up many times. This chain connects TRBV27 to TRBJ1-5; no definite D call. Deletions cut 6 bases from V and 3 bases from J, with 9 bases between. The CDR3 spans 13 residues. Germline V gene lookup returns CDR1 MNHEY and CDR2 SMNVEV (reference sequence). CDR3 sequence: CASSLGVNQPQHF. DNA for the CDR3: TGTGCCAGCAGCTTGGGAGTCAATCAGCCCCAGCATTTT.

The gene calls are TRBV14 and TRBJ1-2; 8 positions agree with TRBD1. CDR3 length: 12 residues. J was trimmed by 8 bases and V by 4 bases; bases with no gene match: 3. CDR1 and CDR2 from the germline V gene are SGHDN and FVKESK. This CDR3 is CASSLPGGGYTF. CDR3 DNA: TGTGCCAGCAGCCTCCCAGGGGGCGGCTACACCTTC.

Many counts were recorded for this clonotype. CDR3 coding DNA: TGTGCCAGCAGCCCCCCAGGACCCCCGAGGGGCTACACCTTC. Encoded protein: CASSPPGPPRGYTF. The J gene is TRBJ1-2, the V gene TRBV11-2; unclear D gene. Germline CDR1 reads SGHAT; CDR2 reads FQNNGV. V lost 5 bases and J lost 8, with 18 bases in between. This CDR3 is built from 14 residues.

The CDR3 region is CASSLDGTNYNEQFF. The CDR3 nucleotides read TGTGCCAGCAGCTTAGACGGGACAAACTACAATGAGCAGTTCTTC. This chain links TRBV7-3 with TRBJ2-1; perhaps TRBD1 as D (6 bases). Germline lookup yields CDR1 SGHTA and CDR2 FQGTGA. The CDR3 is made up of 15 amino acids. V was trimmed by 2 bases and J by 3 bases, leaving 11 bases between them.

The DNA for the CDR3 is TGCAGTGCTAGAGATCTATTGTCTAGCGGGAGAGTCTACGAGCAGTACTTC. This codes for CSARDLLSSGRVYEQYF. J is TRBJ2-7 and V is TRBV20-1; 10 nucleotides align to TRBD2. The junction had 11 bases not matched to a gene; V was cut back by 0 bases and J by 3 bases. The CDR3 totals 17 residues. CDR1 DFQATT and CDR2 SNEGSKA come from the germline V gene (reference sequence).

There are many counts of this clonotype. The chain has TRBV7-2 and TRBJ2-1; tentative D call: TRBD2 (6 bases). Germline V lookup: CDR1 SGHTA, CDR2 FQGNSA. V was clipped by 5 bases and J by 9 bases, with 17 bases between them. The CDR3 extends over 14 amino acids. CDR3 sequence reads: CASSARVLGGEQFF. As DNA, the CDR3 is TGTGCCAGCAGCGCGAGGGTCCTCGGGGGTGAGCAGTTCTTC.

The V gene is TRBV28, the J gene TRBJ2-7; 12 bases fit TRBD2. Germline CDR1 and CDR2: MDHEN and SYDVKM. With 2 bases clipped from V and 0 bases from J, the junction kept 5 bases outside the gene matches. The CDR3 runs 17 residues. The CDR3 protein is CASSLPGTSGLSYEQYF. The CDR3 DNA sequence: TGTGCCAGCAGTTTACCTGGGACTAGCGGGCTCTCCTACGAGCAGTACTTC.

This clonotype was detected ten times or more. This chain uses TRBV11-1 with TRBJ2-1, with D possibly matching TRBD1 (6 bases). The CDR3 loop spans 14 amino acids. CDR1 is SGHAT and CDR2 is FQDESV in the germline V gene (reference sequence). The germline V and J ends were trimmed by 0 bases and 7 bases, with 10 bases remaining between them. This CDR3 is CASSLAGQGNEQFF. In DNA form, the CDR3 reads TGTGCCAGCAGCTTAGCGGGGCAGGGGAATGAGCAGTTCTTC.

The chain uses TRBV2 and TRBJ1-2, with 7 positions matching TRBD1. The J segment lost 6 bases and the V segment lost 3 bases, leaving 13 bases of the junction unmatched. This CDR3 spans 16 amino acids. CDR1 and CDR2 from the germline V gene are SNHLY and FYNNEI. CDR3 residues: CASSDHPRGVIHGYTF. The CDR3 DNA is TGTGCCAGCAGTGACCACCCCAGGGGGGTAATCCATGGCTACACCTTC.

This rearrangement joins TRBV5-1 to TRBJ2-2; D ambiguous. In germline, CDR1 is SGHRS, CDR2 YFSETQ. This CDR3 is 14 amino acids long. Trimming took 3 bases from V and 4 from J, leaving 10 bases between them. The CDR3 nucleotides are TGCGCCAGCAGCTCGGTGCTGGCCACCGGGGAGCTGTTTTTT. The encoded protein is CASSSVLATGELFF.

This clonotype was counted between two and nine times. One end of the junction does not line up with germline, which may come from a read error. V is TRBV2 and J is TRBJ2-3; D is undetermined. This CDR3 is 16 amino acids long. Germline values: CDR1 SNHLY, CDR2 FYNNEI. The CDR3: CASGEVAQPSTDTQYF. The CDR3 nucleotides are TGTGCCAGCGGTGAGGTCGCGCAACCTAGCACAGATACGCAGTATTTT.

The genes are TRBV5-1 and TRBJ1-6; TRBD1 matches at 8 bases. From germline, CDR1 is SGHRS and CDR2 YFSETQ. The CDR3 is made up of 16 amino acids. V lost 0 bases to trimming and J lost 10 bases; unmatched junction nucleotides: 9. CDR3 in amino acids: CASSLGWDRSSSPLHF. CDR3 DNA: TGCGCCAGCAGCTTGGGGTGGGACAGGTCCTCCTCACCCCTCCACTTT.

The gene calls are TRBV9 and TRBJ1-1, with D tentatively TRBD1 (6 bases). The CDR3 totals 15 residues. V lost 4 bases, J lost 6 bases, and 19 bases lay in between. CDR1 and CDR2 (germline): SGDLS, YYNGEE. In nucleotides, the CDR3 is TGTGCCAGCAGCAAGGGGGGGGGGTCGGGCGCTGAAGCTTTCTTT. This sequence encodes CASSKGGGSGAEAFF.

J is TRBJ2-7 and V is TRBV5-1; 7 bases fit TRBD1. The V gene's germline CDR1 is SGHRS and CDR2 YFSETQ. V trimming: 4 bases; J trimming: 0 bases; junction bases outside the gene matches: 7. The CDR3 is made up of 15 amino acids. CDR3: CASSLGDSLSYEQYF. CDR3 in DNA: TGCGCCAGCAGCCTTGGGGACAGTCTCTCCTACGAGCAGTACTTC.

In its sample, this clonotype was seen many times. V usage is TRBV6-1 and J usage is TRBJ2-3, with 7 bases that match TRBD2. The CDR3 consists of 13 residues. V shed 5 bases, J shed 4 bases, and the junction held 3 bases outside the gene matches. Germline assignment: CDR1 MNHNS and CDR2 SASEGT. CDR3 protein: CASSSGGSDTQYF. CDR3 DNA: TGTGCCAGCAGTTCGGGGGGTTCAGATACGCAGTATTTT.

The chain employs TRBV29-1 and TRBJ2-2, with 8 bases identical to TRBD1. CDR3 length: 14 residues. Germline CDR1 reads SQVTM; CDR2 reads ANQGSEA. V dropped 5 bases and J dropped 4; count of bases not matched to a gene: 6. CDR3 coding DNA: TGCAGCGTTATGACAGGGGCGGTCACCGGGGAGCTGTTTTTT. Translating it yields CSVMTGAVTGELFF.

This clonotype was counted many times. The CDR3 DNA reads TGTGCCTGGAGACCCCGAGGGACTGAAGCTTTCTTT. As protein: CAWRPRGTEAFF. The gene calls are TRBV30 and TRBJ1-1; D gene ambiguous. The length of the CDR3 is 12 residues. Germline V gene sequence: CDR1 GTSNPN, CDR2 SVGIG (reference sequence). V gave up 3 bases and J gave up 5 bases, with 10 bases separating them.

CDR3 sequence reads: CASSQGGLGGYTF. CDR3 coding DNA: TGTGCCAGCAGCCAAGGAGGGCTTGGGGGCTACACCTTC. This rearrangement joins TRBV27 to TRBJ1-2; D remains unclear. The germline gives CDR1 MNHEY, CDR2 SMNVEV (reference sequence). V was pared by 6 bases and J by 8 bases, with 16 bases between. The CDR3 has 13 residues.

This clonotype was seen many times. CDR3 in DNA: TGTGCCAGCAGCGAGGGGGTAGGGGCCTCAGAGACCCAGTACTTC. Its protein is CASSEGVGASETQYF. The chain joins TRBV2 to TRBJ2-5; perhaps TRBD1 as D (6 bases). From germline, CDR1 is SNHLY and CDR2 FYNNEI. V was pared by 6 bases and J by 4 bases, with 18 bases between. CDR3 length: 15 residues. The whole variable domain, remainder taken from reference TRBV2 and TRBJ2-5, is EPEVTQTPSHQVTQMGQEVILRCVPISNHLYFYWYRQILGQKVEFLVSFYNNEISEKSEIFDDQFSVERPDGSNFTLKIRSTKLEDSAMYFCASSEGVGASETQYFGPGTRLLVL.

Turning to this clonotype: Relative to the germline gene, one junction end is altered; a read error may explain this. The J gene is TRBJ2-1, the V gene TRBV29-1; D remains unclear. The CDR3 contains 14 residues. CDR1 SQVTM and CDR2 ANQGSEA come from the germline V gene. The CDR3 protein is CSVQILSSYNQQFF. DNA for the CDR3: TGCAGCGTGCAGATCCTTAGCTCCTACAATCAGCAGTTCTTC.